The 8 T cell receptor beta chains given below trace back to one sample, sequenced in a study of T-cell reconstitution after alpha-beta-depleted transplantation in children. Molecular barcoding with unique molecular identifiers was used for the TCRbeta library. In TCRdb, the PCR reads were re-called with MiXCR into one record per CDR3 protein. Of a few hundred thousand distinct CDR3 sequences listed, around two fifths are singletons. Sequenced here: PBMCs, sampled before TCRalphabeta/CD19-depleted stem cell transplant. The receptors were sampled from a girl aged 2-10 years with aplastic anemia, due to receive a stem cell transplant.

The CDR3 is CSASPGDPDTQYF. CDR3 DNA sequence: TGCAGTGCTAGTCCGGGAGACCCAGATACGCAGTATTTT. The V call is TRBV20-1, the J call TRBJ2-3; D might be TRBD2 (6 bases). The CDR3 length is 13 residues. V lost 3 bases and J 4 bases, leaving 11 bases between the germline ends. The germline gives CDR1 DFQATT, CDR2 SNEGSKA (reference sequence).

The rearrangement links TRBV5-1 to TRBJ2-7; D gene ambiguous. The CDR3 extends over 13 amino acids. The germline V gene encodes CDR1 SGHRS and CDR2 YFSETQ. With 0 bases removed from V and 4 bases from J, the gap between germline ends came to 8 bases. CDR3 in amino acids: CASSLEAQYEQYF. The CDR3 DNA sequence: TGCGCCAGCAGCTTGGAGGCCCAGTACGAGCAGTACTTC.

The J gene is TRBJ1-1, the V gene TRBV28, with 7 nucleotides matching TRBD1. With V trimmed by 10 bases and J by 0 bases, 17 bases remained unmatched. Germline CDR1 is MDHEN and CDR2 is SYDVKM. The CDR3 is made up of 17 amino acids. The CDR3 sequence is CATTSPSKGQMNTEAFF. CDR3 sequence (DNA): TGTGCCACCACTAGCCCATCGAAGGGACAGATGAACACTGAAGCTTTCTTT.

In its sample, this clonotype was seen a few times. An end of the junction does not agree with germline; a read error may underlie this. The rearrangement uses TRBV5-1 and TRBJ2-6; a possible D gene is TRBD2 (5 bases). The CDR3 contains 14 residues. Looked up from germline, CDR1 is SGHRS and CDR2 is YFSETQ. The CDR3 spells CASTEAPGANVLTF. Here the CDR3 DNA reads TGCGCCAGCACGGAGGCGCCTGGAGCCAACGTCCTGACTTTC.

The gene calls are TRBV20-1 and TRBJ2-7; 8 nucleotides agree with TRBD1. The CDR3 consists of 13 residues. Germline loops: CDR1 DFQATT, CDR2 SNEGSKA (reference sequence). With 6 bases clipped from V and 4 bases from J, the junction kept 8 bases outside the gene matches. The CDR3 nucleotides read TGCAGTGCCCGACAGGGGAACCAGTACGAGCAGTACTTC. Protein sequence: CSARQGNQYEQYF.

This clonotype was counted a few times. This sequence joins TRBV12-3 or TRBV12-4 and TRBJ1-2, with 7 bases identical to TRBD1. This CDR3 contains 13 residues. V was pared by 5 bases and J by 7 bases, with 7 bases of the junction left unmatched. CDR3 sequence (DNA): TGTGCCAGCAGTCCCCGGGACAGAAGTGGCTACACCTTC. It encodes CASSPRDRSGYTF.

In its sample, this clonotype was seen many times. CDR3 in amino acids: CSVQGVETQYF. The CDR3 nucleotides read TGCAGCGTGCAGGGGGTGGAGACCCAGTACTTC. The genes are TRBV29-1 and TRBJ2-5; 7 bases line up with TRBD1. V dropped 6 bases and J dropped 5; count of bases not matched to a gene: 3. Germline CDR1 is SQVTM and CDR2 is ANQGSEA. This CDR3 contains 11 residues. Combining the CDR3 with reference TRBV29-1 and TRBJ2-5 gives the whole variable domain SAVISQKPSRDICQRGTSLTIQCQVDSQVTMMFWYRQQPGQSLTLIATANQGSEATYESGFVIDKFPISRPNLTFSTLTVSNMSPEDSSIYLCSVQGVETQYFGPGTRLLVL.

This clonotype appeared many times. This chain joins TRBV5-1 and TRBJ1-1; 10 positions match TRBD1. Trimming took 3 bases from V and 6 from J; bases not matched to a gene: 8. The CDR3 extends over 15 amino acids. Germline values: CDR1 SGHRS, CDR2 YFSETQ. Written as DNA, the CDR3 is TGCGCCAGCAGCTGGGACAGGGGCCAAGGTGCTGAAGCTTTCTTT. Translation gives CASSWDRGQGAEAFF.